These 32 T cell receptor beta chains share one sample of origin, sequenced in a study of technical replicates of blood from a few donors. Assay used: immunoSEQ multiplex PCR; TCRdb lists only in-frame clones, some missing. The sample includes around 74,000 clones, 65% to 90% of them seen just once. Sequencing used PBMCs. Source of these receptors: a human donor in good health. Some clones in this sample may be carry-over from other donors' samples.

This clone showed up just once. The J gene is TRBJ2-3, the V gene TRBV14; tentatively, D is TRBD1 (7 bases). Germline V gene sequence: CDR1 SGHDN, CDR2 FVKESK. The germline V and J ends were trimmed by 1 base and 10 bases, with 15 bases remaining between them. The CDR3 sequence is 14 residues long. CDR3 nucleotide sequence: TGTGCCAGCAGCCAAGTGACAGGGCGCGGGGCGCAGTATTTT. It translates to CASSQVTGRGAQYF. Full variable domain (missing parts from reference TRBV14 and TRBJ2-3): EAGVTQFPSHSVIEKGQTVTLRCDPISGHDNLYWYRRVMGKEIKFLLHFVKESKQDESGMPNNRFLAERTGGTYSTLKVQPAELEDSGVYFCASSQVTGRGAQYFGPGTRLTVL.

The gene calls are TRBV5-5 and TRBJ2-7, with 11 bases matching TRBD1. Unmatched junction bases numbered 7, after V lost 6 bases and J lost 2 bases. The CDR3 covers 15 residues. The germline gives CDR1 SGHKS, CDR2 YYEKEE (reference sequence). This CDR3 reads CASTAMGQGAYEQYF. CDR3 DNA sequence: TGTGCCAGCACCGCCATGGGACAGGGGGCCTACGAGCAGTACTTC.

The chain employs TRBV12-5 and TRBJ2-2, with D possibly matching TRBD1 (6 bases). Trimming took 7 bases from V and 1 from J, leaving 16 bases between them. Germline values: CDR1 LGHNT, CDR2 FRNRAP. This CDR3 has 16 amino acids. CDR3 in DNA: TGTGCTAGTGCTACGTGGGACAAGGAGAACACCGGGGAGCTGTTTTTT. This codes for CASATWDKENTGELFF.

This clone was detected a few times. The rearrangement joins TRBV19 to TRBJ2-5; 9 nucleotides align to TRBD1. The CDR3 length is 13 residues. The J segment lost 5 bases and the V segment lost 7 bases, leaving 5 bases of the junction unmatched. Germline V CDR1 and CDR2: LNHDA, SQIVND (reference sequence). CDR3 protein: CASTDRGRETQYF. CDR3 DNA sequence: TGTGCCAGTACCGACAGGGGGAGGGAGACCCAGTACTTC.

In DNA form, the CDR3 reads TGCGCCAGCAGCCGGCCCGGACGGGAAGCCAAAAACATTCAGTACTTC. Amino acid sequence: CASSRPGREAKNIQYF. This chain uses TRBV4-1 with TRBJ2-4; possible D gene TRBD2, 5 bases. Per the germline V gene, CDR1 is MGHRA and CDR2 is YSYEKL. The CDR3 runs 16 residues. The V and J ends lost 4 bases and 0 bases respectively, with 13 bases between them.

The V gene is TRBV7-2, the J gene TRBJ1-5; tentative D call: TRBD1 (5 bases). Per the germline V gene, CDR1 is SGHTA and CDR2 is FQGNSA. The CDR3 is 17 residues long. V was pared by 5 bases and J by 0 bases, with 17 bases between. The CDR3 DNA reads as TGTGCCAGCAGCCCGACGGGGGTTGGGACTAGCAATCAGCCCCAGCATTTT. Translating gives CASSPTGVGTSNQPQHF. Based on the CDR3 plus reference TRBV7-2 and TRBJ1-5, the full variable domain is GAGVSQSPSNKVTEKGKDVELRCDPISGHTALYWYRQSLGQGLEFLIYFQGNSAPDKSGLPSDRFSAERTGGSVSTLTIQRTQQEDSAVYLCASSPTGVGTSNQPQHFGDGTRLSIL.

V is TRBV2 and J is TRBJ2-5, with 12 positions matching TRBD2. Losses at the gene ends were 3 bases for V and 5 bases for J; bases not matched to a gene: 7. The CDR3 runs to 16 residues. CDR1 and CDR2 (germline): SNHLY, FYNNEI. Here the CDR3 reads CASSDGLAGGHETQYF. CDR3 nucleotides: TGTGCCAGCAGTGATGGGCTAGCGGGGGGGCACGAGACCCAGTACTTC.

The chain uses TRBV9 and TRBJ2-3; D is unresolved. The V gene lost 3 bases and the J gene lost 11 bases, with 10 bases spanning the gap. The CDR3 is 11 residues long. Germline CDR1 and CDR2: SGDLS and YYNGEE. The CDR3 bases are TGTGCCAGCAGCGACCAGGTGAAGCAGTATTTT. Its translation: CASSDQVKQYF.

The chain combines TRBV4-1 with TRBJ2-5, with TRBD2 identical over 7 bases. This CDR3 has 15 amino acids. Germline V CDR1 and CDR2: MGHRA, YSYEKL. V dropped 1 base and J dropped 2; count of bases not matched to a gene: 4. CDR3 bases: TGCGCCAGCAGCCAAGCCAAGCGGGGACAAGAGACCCAGTACTTC. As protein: CASSQAKRGQETQYF.

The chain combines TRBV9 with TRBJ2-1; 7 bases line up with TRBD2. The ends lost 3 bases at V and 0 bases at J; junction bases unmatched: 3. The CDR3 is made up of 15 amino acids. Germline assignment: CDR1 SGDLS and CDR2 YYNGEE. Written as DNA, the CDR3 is TGTGCCAGCAGCGCGGAGCGGGGCTCCTACAATGAGCAGTTCTTC. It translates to CASSAERGSYNEQFF.

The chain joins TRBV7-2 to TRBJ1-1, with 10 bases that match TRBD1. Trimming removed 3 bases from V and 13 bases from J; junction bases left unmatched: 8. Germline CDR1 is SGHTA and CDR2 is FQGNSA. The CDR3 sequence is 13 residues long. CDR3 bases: TGTGCCAGCAGCTTCCGTGACAGGGGGCTTGGTTTCTTT. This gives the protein CASSFRDRGLGFF.

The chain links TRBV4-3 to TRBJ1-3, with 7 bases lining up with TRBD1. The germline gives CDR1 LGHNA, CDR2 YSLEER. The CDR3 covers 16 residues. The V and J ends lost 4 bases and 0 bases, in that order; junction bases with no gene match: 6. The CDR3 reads CASSPSRTGSGNTIYF. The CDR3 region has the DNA TGCGCCAGCAGCCCTTCTCGGACAGGCTCTGGAAACACCATATATTTT.

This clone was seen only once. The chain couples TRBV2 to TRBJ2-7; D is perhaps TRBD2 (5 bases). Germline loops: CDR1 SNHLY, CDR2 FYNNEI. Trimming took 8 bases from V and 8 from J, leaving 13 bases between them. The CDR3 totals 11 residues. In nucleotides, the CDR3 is TGTGCCAGCGCGGAGGAGCCAAAGCAGTACTTC. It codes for CASAEEPKQYF.

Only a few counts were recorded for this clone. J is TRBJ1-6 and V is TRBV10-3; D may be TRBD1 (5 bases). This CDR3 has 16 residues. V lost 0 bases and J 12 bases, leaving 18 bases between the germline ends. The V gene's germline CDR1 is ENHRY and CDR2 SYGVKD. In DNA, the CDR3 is TGTGCCATCAGTGAGTCGTCTGGCAGGGCCCTAGGACCCCTCCACTTT. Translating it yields CAISESSGRALGPLHF.

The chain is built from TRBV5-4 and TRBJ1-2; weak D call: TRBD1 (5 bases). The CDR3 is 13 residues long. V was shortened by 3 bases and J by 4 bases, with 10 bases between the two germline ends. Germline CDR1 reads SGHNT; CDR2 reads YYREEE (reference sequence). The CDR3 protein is CASSSDSVYGYTF. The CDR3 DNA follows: TGTGCCAGCAGCTCCGACAGCGTCTATGGCTACACCTTC.

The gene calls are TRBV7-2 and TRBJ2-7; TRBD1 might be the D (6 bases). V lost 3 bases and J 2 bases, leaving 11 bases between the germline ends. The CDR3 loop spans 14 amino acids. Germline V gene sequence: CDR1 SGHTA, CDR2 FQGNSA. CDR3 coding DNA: TGTGCCAGCAGCTTGAACCGGGACACCTACGAGCAGTACTTC. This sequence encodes CASSLNRDTYEQYF.

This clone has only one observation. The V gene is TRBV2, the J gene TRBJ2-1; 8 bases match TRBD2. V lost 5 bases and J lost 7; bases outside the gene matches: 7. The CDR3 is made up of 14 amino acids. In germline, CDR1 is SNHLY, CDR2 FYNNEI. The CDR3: CASSIGGRKNEQFF. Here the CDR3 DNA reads TGTGCCAGCAGTATCGGCGGGAGGAAAAATGAGCAGTTCTTC.

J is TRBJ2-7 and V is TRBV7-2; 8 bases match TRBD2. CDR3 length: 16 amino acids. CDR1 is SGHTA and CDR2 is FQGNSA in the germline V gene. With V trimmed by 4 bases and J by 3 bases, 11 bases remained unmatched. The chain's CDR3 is CASSSSKTSVSYEQYF. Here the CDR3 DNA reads TGTGCCAGCAGCTCCTCCAAGACTAGCGTGAGCTACGAGCAGTACTTC.

The CDR3 spells CASSPGTSGFSEQYF. CDR3 DNA sequence: TGTGCCAGCAGCCCCGGGACTAGCGGCTTCTCCGAGCAGTACTTC. The rearrangement links TRBV5-4 to TRBJ2-7; TRBD2 matches at 11 bases. Per the germline V gene, CDR1 is SGHNT and CDR2 is YYREEE (reference sequence). Trimming cost V 4 bases and J 6 bases; bases outside gene matches: 9. The CDR3 is 15 residues long.

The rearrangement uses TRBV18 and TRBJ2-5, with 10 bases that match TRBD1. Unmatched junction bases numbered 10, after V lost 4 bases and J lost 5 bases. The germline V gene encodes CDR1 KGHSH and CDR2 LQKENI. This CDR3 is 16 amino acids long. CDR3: CASSRERDRGLETQYF. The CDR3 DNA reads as TGTGCCAGCTCACGAGAACGGGACAGGGGTTTGGAGACCCAGTACTTC.

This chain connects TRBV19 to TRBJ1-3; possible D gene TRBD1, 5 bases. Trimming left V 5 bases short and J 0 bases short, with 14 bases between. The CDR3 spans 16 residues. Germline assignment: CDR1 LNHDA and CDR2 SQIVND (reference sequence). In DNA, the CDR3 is TGTGCCAGTAGTCCCCGGGGGACCATCTCTGGAAACACCATATATTTT. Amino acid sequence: CASSPRGTISGNTIYF. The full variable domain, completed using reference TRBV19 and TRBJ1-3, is DGGITQSPKYLFRKEGQNVTLSCEQNLNHDAMYWYRQDPGQGLRLIYYSQIVNDFQKGDIAEGYSVSREKKESFPLTVTSAQKNPTAFYLCASSPRGTISGNTIYFGEGSWLTVV.

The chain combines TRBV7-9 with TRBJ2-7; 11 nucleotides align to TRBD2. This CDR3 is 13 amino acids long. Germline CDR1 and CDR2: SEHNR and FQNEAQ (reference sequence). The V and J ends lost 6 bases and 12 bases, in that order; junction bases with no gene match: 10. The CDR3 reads CASSSGLAAPPYF. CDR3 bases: TGTGCCAGCAGTTCGGGACTAGCGGCGCCGCCGTACTTC.

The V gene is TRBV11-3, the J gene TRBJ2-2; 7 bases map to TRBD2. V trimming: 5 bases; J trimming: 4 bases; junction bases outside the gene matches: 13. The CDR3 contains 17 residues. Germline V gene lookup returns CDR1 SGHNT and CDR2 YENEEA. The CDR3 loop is CASSPSVGLRGTGELFF. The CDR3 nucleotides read TGTGCCAGCAGCCCCTCGGTGGGACTAAGGGGCACCGGGGAGCTGTTTTTT.

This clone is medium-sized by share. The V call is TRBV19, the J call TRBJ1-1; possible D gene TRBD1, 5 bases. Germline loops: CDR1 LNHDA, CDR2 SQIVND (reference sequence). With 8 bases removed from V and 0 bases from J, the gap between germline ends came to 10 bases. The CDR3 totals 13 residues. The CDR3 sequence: CASRGTVNTEAFF. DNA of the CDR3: TGTGCCAGTCGGGGGACCGTGAACACTGAAGCTTTCTTT.

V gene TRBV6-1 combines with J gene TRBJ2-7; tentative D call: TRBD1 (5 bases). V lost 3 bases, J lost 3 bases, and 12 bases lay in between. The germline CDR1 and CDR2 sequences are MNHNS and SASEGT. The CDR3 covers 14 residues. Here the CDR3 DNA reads TGTGCCAGCAGTGAGTTTCAGGGCGGCTACGAGCAGTACTTC. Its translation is CASSEFQGGYEQYF.

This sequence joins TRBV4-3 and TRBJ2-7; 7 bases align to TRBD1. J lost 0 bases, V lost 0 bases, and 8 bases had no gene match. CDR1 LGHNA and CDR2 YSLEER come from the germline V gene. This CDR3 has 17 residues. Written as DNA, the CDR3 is TGCGCCAGCAGCCAAGATTGGGGACAGCCTCCCTCCTACGAGCAGTACTTC. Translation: CASSQDWGQPPSYEQYF.

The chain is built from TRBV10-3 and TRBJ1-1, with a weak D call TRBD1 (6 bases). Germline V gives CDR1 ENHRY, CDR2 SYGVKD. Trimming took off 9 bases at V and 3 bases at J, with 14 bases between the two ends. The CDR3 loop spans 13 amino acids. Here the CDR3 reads CAIQTGRDTEAFF. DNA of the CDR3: TGTGCCATTCAGACAGGTCGGGACACTGAAGCTTTCTTT.

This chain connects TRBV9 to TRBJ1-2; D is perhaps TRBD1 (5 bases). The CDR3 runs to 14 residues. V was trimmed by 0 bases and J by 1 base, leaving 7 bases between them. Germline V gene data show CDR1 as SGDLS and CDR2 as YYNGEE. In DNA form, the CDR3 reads TGTGCCAGCAGCGTAGCTCAGGGTAACTATGGCTACACCTTC. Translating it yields CASSVAQGNYGYTF.

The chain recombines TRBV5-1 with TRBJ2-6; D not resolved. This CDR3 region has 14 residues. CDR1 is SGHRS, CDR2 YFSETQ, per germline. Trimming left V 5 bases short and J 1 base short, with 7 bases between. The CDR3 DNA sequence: TGCGCCAGCAGATATCTTTCTGGGGCCAACGTCCTGACTTTC. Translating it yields CASRYLSGANVLTF.

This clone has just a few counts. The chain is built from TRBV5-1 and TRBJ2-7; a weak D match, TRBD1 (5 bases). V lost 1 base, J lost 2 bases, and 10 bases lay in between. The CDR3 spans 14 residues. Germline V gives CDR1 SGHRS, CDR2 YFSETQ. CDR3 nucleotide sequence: TGCGCCAGCAGCTTGACGAGACAGACCTACGAGCAGTACTTC. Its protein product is CASSLTRQTYEQYF.

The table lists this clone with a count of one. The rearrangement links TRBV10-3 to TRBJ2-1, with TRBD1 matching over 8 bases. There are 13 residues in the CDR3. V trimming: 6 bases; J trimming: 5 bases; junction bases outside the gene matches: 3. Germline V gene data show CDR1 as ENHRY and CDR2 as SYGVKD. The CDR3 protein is CAIRDRENNEQFF. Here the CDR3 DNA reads TGTGCCATCAGGGACAGGGAAAACAATGAGCAGTTCTTC.

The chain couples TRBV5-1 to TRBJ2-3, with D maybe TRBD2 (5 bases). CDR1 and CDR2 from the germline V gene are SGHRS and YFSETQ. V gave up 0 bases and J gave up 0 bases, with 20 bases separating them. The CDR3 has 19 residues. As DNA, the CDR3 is TGCGCCAGCAGCTTGGGACTCGCGGGCAGGCCCTCTAGCACAGATACGCAGTATTTT. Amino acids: CASSLGLAGRPSSTDTQYF.